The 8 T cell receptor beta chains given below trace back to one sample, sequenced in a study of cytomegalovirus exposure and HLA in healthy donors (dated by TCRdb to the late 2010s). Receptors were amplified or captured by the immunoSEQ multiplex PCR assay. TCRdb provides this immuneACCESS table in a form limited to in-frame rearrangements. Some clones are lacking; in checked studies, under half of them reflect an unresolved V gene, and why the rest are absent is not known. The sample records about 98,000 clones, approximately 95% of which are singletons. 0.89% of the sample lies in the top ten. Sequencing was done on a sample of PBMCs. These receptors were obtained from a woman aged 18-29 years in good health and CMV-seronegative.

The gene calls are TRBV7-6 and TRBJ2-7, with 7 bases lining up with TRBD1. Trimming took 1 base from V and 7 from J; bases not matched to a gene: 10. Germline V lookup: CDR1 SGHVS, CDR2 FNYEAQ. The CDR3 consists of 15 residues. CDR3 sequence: CASSLDRGAAREQYF. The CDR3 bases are TGTGCCAGCAGCTTAGACAGGGGTGCAGCTAGGGAGCAGTACTTC. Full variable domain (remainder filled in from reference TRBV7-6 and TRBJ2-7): GAGVSQSPRYKVTKRGQDVALRCDPISGHVSLYWYRQALGQGPEFLTYFNYEAQQDKSGLPNDRFSAERPEGSISTLTIQRTEQRDSAMYRCASSLDRGAAREQYFGPGTRLTVT.

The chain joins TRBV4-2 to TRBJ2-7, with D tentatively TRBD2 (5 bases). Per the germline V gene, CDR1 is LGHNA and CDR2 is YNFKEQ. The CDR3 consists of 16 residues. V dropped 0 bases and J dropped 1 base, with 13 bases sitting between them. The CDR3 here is CASSQDREQTSYEQYF. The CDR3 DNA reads TGTGCCAGCAGCCAAGATCGGGAACAAACGTCCTACGAGCAGTACTTC.

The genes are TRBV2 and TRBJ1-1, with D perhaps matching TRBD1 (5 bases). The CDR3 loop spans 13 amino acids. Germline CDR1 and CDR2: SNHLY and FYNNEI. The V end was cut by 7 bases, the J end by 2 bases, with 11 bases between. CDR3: CASTSTENTEAFF. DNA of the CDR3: TGTGCCAGCACTTCGACAGAAAACACTGAAGCTTTCTTT.

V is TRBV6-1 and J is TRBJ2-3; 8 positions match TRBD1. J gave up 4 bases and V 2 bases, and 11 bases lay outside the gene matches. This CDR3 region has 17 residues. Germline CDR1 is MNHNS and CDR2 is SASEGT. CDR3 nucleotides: TGTGCCAGCAGTGAATTCAGGGGGCAGGTGGTGTCAGATACGCAGTATTTT. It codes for CASSEFRGQVVSDTQYF.

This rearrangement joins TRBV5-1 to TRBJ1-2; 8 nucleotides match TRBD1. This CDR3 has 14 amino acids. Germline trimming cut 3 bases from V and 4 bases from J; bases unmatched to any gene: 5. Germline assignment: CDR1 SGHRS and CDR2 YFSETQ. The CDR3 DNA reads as TGCGCCAGCAGCTCCGACAGGGGCATCTATGGCTACACCTTC. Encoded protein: CASSSDRGIYGYTF.

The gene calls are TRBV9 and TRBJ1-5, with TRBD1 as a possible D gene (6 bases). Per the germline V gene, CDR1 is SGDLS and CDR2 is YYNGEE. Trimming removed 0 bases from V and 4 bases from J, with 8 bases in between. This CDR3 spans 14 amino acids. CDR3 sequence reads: CASSVGGGNQPQHF. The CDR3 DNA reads TGTGCCAGCAGCGTAGGAGGGGGAAATCAGCCCCAGCATTTT.

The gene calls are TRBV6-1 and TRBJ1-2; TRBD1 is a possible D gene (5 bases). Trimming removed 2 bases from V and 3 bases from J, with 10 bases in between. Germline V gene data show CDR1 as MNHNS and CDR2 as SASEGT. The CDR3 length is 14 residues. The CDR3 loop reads CASSELIGDYGYTF. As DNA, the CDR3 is TGTGCCAGCAGTGAATTAATAGGGGACTATGGCTACACCTTC.

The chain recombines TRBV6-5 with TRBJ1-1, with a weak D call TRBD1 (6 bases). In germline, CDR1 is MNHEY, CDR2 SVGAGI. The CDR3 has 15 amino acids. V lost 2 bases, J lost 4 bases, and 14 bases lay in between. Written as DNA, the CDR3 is TGTGCCAGCAGTTACAGTGTTGAACAGGGCACTGAAGCTTTCTTT. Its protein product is CASSYSVEQGTEAFF.